This TCR beta chain emerged from a study of molecular identifiers for immune sequencing clone quantification. V shed 4 bases and J shed 7 bases, with 5 bases lying between them. The CDR3 is made up of 11 amino acids. Remarks on this clonotype: Since a much larger clone is just one base distant, this may be a read error. Because the CDR3 is missing its conserved closing phenylalanine or tryptophan, this is likely a read error.

TCRdb analysed the PCR reads with MiXCR anew, one entry per CDR3 protein. The sample carries roughly 100,000 distinct CDR3 sequences, 35% recorded once. Sequenced: naive CD8+ T cells from blood, with Jurkat cell RNA spiked in. Subset meaning: FACS-sorted CD8+CD4-CCR7+CD45RA+ naive T cells. The chain carries TRBV23-1 and TRBJ1-5; D is undetermined. TRBV23-1 is an ORF, and what it does is uncertain. The sequence was obtained from a human donor in good health. Some libraries in this study had Jurkat cell RNA spiked in. The chain's CDR3 is CASSPAQPQHY. Written as DNA, the CDR3 is TGCGCCAGCAGTCCCGCCCAGCCCCAGCATTAT.